This entry features one TCR beta chain sequence. The CDR3 is made up of 16 amino acids. Germline V gene sequence: CDR1 SGHNT, CDR2 YENEEA. V was clipped by 4 bases and J by 4 bases; unmatched bases: 8. This entry is derived from a study of T cell changes during pregnancy in multiple sclerosis. Data came from immunoSEQ multiplex PCR; TCRdb stores just in-frame clones and leaves some out. The sample shows 66,000 or so clones, over 80% of them seen only once. The input for sequencing was peripheral blood, taken in the first trimester of pregnancy. The TCR originated in a female donor in good health, enrolled as a control in a pregnancy study. The rearrangement joins TRBV11-3 to TRBJ2-3, with 10 bases fitting TRBD2. DNA of the CDR3: TGTGCCAGCAGCTCCCGGGTAGCGGGGGGCGCAGATACGCAGTATTTT. Residues: CASSSRVAGGADTQYF. The full variable domain, its missing parts supplied by reference TRBV11-3 and TRBJ2-3, is EAGVVQSPRYKIIEKKQPVAFWCNPISGHNTLYWYLQNLGQGPELLIRYENEEAVDDSQLPKDRFSAERLKGVDSTLKIQPAELGDSAVYLCASSSRVAGGADTQYFGPGTRLTVL.